This record looks at one TCR beta chain sequence and its context. The source of the sample is a study of cytotoxic CD8 clonotypes in ibrutinib-treated CLL. Study context: Sequencing produced an average of about 250,000 productive templates and some 100,000 productive rearrangements per sample.

The source of roughly 1.9 micrograms of genomic DNA for TCR beta libraries was cryopreserved PBMCs. Germline CDR1 MDHEN, CDR2 SYDVKM. The V end was cut by 2 bases, the J end by 1 base, with 11 bases between. The CDR3 runs to 15 residues. Profiled with immunoSEQ multiplex PCR; TCRdb holds only in-frame clones, not every one. The sample lists a few hundred thousand clones; roughly 80% were seen once. The receptor's source is a human donor with chronic lymphocytic leukemia. The source was PBMCs, collected before ibrutinib treatment. This chain uses TRBV28 with TRBJ2-5; D is perhaps TRBD2 (5 bases). CDR3 coding DNA: TGTGCCAGCAGTTTAATGGAGGCCCTCCAAGAGACCCAGTACTTC. This sequence encodes CASSLMEALQETQYF.